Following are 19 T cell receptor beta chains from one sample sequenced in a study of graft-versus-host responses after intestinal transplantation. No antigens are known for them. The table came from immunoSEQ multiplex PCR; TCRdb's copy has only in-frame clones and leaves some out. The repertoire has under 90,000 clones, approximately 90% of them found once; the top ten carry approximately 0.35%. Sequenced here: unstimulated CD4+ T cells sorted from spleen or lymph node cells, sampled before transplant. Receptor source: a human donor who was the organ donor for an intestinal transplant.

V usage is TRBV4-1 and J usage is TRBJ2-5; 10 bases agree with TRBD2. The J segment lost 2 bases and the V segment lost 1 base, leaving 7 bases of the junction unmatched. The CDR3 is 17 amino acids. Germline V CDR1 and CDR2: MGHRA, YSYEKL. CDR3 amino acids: CASSQAWLAGDQETQYF. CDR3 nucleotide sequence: TGCGCCAGCAGCCAAGCTTGGCTAGCGGGGGATCAAGAGACCCAGTACTTC.

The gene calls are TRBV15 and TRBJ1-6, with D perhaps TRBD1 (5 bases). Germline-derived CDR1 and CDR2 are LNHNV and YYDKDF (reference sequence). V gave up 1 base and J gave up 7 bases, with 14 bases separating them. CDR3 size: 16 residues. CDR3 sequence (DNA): TGTGCCACCAGCAGAGGCCCGGAGGGACCAAATTCACCCCTCCACTTT. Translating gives CATSRGPEGPNSPLHF.

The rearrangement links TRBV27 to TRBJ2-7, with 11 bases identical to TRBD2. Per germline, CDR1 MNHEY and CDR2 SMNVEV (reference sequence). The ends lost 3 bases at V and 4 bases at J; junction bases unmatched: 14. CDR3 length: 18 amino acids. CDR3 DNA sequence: TGTGCCAGCAGTTTGGCGGTAGCGGGAGGGCCGCTCGCGTACGAGCAGTACTTC. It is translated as CASSLAVAGGPLAYEQYF.

The CDR3 loop is CASSYTRTGVPSYEQYF. Written as DNA, the CDR3 is TGTGCCAGCAGTTATACGAGAACAGGGGTACCCTCCTACGAGCAGTACTTC. The chain has TRBV6-9 and TRBJ2-5; 7 bases match TRBD1. The DNA end lines up better with TRBJ2-7; the J call may be wrong. The CDR3 is 17 amino acids. Germline V gene data show CDR1 as MNHGY and CDR2 as SVAAGI.

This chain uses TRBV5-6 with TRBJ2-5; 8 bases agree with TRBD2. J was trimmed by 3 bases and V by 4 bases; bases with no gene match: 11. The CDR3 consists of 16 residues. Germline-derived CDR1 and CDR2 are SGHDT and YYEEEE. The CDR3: CASSKLGLDREETQYF. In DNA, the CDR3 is TGTGCCAGCAGCAAACTGGGACTAGACCGGGAAGAGACCCAGTACTTC.

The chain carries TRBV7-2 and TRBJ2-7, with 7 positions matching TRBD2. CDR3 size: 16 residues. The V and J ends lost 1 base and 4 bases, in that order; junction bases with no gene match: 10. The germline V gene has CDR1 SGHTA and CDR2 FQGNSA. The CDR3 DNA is TGTGCCAGCAGCTTAGAGCCTTTTGGGGGGGGATACGAGCAGTACTTC. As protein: CASSLEPFGGGYEQYF.

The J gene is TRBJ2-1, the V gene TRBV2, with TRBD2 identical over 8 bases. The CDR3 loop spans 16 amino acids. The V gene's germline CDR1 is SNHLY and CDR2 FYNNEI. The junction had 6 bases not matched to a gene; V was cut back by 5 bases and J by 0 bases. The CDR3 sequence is CASSRTSINSYNEQFF. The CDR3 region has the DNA TGTGCCAGCAGTAGGACTAGCATAAACTCCTACAATGAGCAGTTCTTC.

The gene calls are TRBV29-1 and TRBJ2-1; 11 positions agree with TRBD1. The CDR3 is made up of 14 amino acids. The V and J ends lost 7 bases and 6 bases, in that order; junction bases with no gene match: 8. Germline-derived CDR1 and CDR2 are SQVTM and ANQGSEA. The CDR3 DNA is TGCAGCGCCCTCCGGGACAGGGGGTTCAATGAGCAGTTCTTC. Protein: CSALRDRGFNEQFF.

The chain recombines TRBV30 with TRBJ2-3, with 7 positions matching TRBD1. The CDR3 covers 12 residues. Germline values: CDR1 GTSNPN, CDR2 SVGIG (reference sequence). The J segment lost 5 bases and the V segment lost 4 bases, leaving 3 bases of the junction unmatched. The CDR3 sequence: CAWKGAGDTQYF. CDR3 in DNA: TGTGCCTGGAAGGGGGCGGGAGATACGCAGTATTTT.

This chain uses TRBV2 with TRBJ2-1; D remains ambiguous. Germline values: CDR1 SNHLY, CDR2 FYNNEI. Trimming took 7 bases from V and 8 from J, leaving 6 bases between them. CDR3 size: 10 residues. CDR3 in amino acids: CASIGDEQFF. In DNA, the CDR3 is TGTGCCAGCATCGGTGATGAGCAGTTCTTC.

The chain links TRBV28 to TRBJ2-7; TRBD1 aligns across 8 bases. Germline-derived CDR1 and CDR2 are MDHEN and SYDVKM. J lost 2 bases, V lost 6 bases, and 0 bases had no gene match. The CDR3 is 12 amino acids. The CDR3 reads CASRQGAYEQYF. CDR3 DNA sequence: TGTGCCAGCAGACAGGGGGCCTACGAGCAGTACTTC.

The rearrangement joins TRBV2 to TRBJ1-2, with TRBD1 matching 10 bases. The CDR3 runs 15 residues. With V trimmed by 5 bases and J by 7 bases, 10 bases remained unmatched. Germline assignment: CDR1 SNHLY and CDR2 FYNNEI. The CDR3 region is CASSMDRGYGSGYTF. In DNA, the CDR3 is TGTGCCAGCAGTATGGACAGGGGGTACGGTAGTGGCTACACCTTC.

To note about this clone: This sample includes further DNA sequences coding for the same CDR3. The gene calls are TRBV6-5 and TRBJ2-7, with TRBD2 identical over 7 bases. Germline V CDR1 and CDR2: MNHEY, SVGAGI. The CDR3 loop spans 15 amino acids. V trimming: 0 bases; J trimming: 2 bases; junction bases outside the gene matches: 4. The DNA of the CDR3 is TGTGCCAGCAGTTACTCGAGGGCGGGGGCCTACGAGCAGTACTTC. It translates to CASSYSRAGAYEQYF.

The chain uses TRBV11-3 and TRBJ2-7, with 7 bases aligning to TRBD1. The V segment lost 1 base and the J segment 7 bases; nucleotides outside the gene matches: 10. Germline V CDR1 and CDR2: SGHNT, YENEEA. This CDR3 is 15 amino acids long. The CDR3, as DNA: TGTGCCAGCAGCTTAGTAGCTCAGGGGGAGAGAGAGCAGTACTTC. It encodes CASSLVAQGEREQYF.

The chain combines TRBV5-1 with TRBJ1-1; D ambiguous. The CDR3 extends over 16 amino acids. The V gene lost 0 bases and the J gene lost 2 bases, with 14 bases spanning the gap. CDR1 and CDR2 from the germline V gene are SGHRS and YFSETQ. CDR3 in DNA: TGCGCCAGCAGCTTGGGGTCTGCGGGGATAAACACTGAAGCTTTCTTT. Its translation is CASSLGSAGINTEAFF.

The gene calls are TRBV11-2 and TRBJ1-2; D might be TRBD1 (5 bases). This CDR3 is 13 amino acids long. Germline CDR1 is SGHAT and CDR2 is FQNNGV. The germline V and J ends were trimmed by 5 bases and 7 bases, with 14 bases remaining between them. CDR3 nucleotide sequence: TGTGCCAGCAGCACACTAACAAGGGGTGGCTACACCTTC. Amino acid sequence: CASSTLTRGGYTF.

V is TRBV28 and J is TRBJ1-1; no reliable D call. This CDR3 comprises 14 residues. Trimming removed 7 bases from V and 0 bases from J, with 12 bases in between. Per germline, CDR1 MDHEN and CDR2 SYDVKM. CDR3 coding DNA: TGTGCCAGCAAAGAGGGTGGGATGAACACTGAAGCTTTCTTT. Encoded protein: CASKEGGMNTEAFF.

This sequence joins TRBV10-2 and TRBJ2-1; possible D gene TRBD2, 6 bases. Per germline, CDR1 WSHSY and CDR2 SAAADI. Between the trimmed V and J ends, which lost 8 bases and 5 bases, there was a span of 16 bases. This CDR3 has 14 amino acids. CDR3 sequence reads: CASAIAGPNNEQFF. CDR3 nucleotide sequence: TGCGCCAGCGCAATTGCGGGGCCCAACAATGAGCAGTTCTTC.

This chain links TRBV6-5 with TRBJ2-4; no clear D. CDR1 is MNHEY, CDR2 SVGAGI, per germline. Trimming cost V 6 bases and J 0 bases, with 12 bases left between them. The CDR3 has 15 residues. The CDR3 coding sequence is TGTGCCAGCAGCCCTAGTGGCTCAGCCAAAAACATTCAGTACTTC. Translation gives CASSPSGSAKNIQYF.